This entry features one T cell receptor (beta chain) sequence. Libraries were prepared by immunoSEQ multiplex PCR; TCRdb keeps only in-frame clonotypes and omits some of them. The table lists about 12,000 clones, 91% of them singletons. These data originate in a study of blood T cell dynamics during melanoma immunotherapy. V lost 3 bases and J lost 4; bases outside the gene matches: 2. Germline CDR1 and CDR2: SGHDN and FVKESK. CDR3 length: 15 amino acids. Noted time point: week 3, after first cycle of checkpoint inhibitor. The source was effector memory CD8+ T cells from blood, collected from a patient treated with checkpoint blockade. The TCR was taken from a human donor with melanoma. V is TRBV14 and J is TRBJ2-1; 11 nucleotides agree with TRBD2. The CDR3 here is CASSQLAGGYNEQFF. Here the CDR3 DNA reads TGTGCCAGCAGCCAGTTAGCGGGAGGGTACAATGAGCAGTTCTTC.